The rows below give T cell receptor beta chains drawn from one sample of a study of control samples from healthy donors and cancer patients. Generated by immunoSEQ multiplex PCR, the TCRdb table keeps only in-frame clones and is missing some. The sample consists of approximately 12,000 clones, approximately 94% of them appearing once. The sample consisted of PBMCs. These receptors came from a man in his 70s with head and neck cancer. Both conserved end residues are part of each CDR3. A D gene is named only where the DNA matches it firmly. For some rows the clone size is stated as once, few or many, or as a class when expanded; others skip it.

NA	TRBV18	15	TRBJ2-1	NA	CASSPLGFRYNEQFF	TGTGCCAGCTCCCCACTGGGCTTTCGATACAATGAGCAGTTCTTC
NA	TRBV5-1	16	TRBJ2-1	NA	CASSTPGLGAGNEQFF	TGCGCCAGCAGCACCCCGGGACTGGGCGCGGGTAATGAGCAGTTCTTC
TRBD2	TRBV4-2	18	TRBJ2-7	NA	CASSQASPGLAEIYEQYF	TGTGCCAGCAGCCAAGCCTCCCCGGGACTAGCGGAAATTTACGAGCAGTACTTC
NA	TRBV9	14	TRBJ2-7	once	CASSVGTGHYEQYF	TGTGCCAGCAGCGTAGGGACCGGGCACTACGAGCAGTACTTC
TRBD2	TRBV19	15	TRBJ2-2	NA	CASRGLAANTGELFF	TGTGCCAGTAGAGGACTAGCGGCTAACACCGGGGAGCTGTTTTTT
NA	TRBV28	14	TRBJ2-5	NA	CASSLGGAGETQYF	TGTGCCAGCAGTTTGGGGGGGGCAGGTGAGACCCAGTACTTC
NA	TRBV7-8	13	TRBJ1-5	NA	CASSPNWGQPQHF	TGTGCCAGCAGCCCGAACTGGGGCCAGCCCCAGCATTTT
NA	TRBV6-6	12	TRBJ1-1	NA	CASATLGTEAFF	TGTGCCAGCGCAACACTCGGCACTGAAGCTTTCTTT
TRBD1	TRBV2	14	TRBJ1-5	NA	CASEEGQGNQPQHF	TGTGCCAGCGAAGAAGGACAGGGAAACCAGCCCCAGCATTTT
NA	TRBV5-1	14	TRBJ1-1	NA	CASSSQVGNTEAFF	TGCGCCAGCAGCTCTCAGGTTGGGAACACTGAAGCTTTCTTT
NA	TRBV6-5	13	TRBJ2-7	NA	CASNKPASYEQYF	TGTGCCAGCAATAAGCCCGCTTCCTACGAGCAGTACTTC
NA	TRBV28	15	TRBJ2-7	NA	CASSLWGAGNYEQYF	TGTGCCAGCAGTTTATGGGGGGCAGGTAACTACGAGCAGTACTTC
NA	TRBV19	14	TRBJ2-6	NA	CASEDVSGANVLTF	TGTGCCAGTGAGGATGTCTCTGGGGCCAACGTCCTGACTTTC
TRBD1	TRBV19	14	TRBJ1-2	NA	CASSRQDRDYGYTF	TGTGCCAGTAGTAGACAGGACAGGGACTATGGCTACACCTTC
TRBD1	TRBV11-3	12	TRBJ2-7	NA	CASSGDSYEQYF	TGTGCCAGCAGCGGGGACAGCTACGAGCAGTACTTC
NA	TRBV10-1	13	TRBJ1-1	NA	CASSGHQNTEAFF	TGCGCCAGCAGTGGTCATCAGAACACTGAAGCTTTCTTT
NA	TRBV12-3/TRBV12-4	12	TRBJ1-2	once	CASSSGAWGYTF	TGTGCCAGCAGTTCGGGGGCCTGGGGCTACACCTTC
TRBD1	TRBV6-5	15	TRBJ1-2	NA	CASSYASGGSYGYTF	TGTGCCAGCAGTTACGCGTCAGGGGGATCCTATGGCTACACCTTC
NA	TRBV5-1	12	TRBJ2-7	large	CASSRQGLEQYF	TGCGCCAGCAGCCGTCAGGGGCTCGAGCAGTACTTC
NA	TRBV9	15	TRBJ2-5	NA	CASSASGGVQETQYF	TGTGCCAGCAGCGCAAGTGGGGGTGTACAAGAGACCCAGTACTTC
NA	TRBV21-1	20	TRBJ2-1	NA	CASSPVGLAGGGGSYNEQFF	TGTGCCAGCAGCCCCGTAGGACTAGCGGGGGGAGGGGGATCCTACAATGAGCAGTTCTTC
NA	TRBV7-9	15	TRBJ2-4	NA	CASSLDSLAKNIQYF	TGTGCCAGCAGCTTGGACAGTCTAGCCAAAAACATTCAGTACTTC
NA	TRBV2	13	TRBJ2-1	NA	CASRARGDGEQFF	TGTGCCAGCAGGGCCCGCGGCGATGGTGAGCAGTTCTTC
NA	TRBV19	14	TRBJ2-4	NA	CASSIVLGRSIQYF	TGTGCCAGTAGTATAGTGTTGGGGAGAAGCATTCAGTACTTC
NA	TRBV9	18	TRBJ2-3	NA	CASSPRGYLPGGTDTQYF	TGTGCCAGCAGCCCCAGGGGCTATCTTCCAGGAGGCACAGATACGCAGTATTTT
NA	TRBV6-1	14	TRBJ2-7	NA	CASSYPGNQYEQYF	TGTGCCAGCAGTTATCCCGGGAACCAGTACGAGCAGTACTTC
TRBD1	TRBV25-1	14	TRBJ1-1	NA	CASRADRGETEAFF	TGTGCCAGCAGAGCCGACAGGGGCGAGACTGAAGCTTTCTTT
TRBD2	TRBV29-1	14	TRBJ2-3	NA	CSADGGAGTDTQYF	TGCAGCGCAGACGGGGGGGCGGGCACAGATACGCAGTATTTT
NA	TRBV28	13	TRBJ2-1	NA	CASSLGPRSEQFF	TGTGCCAGCAGTTTAGGGCCCCGATCTGAGCAGTTCTTC
NA	TRBV9	15	TRBJ2-1	NA	CASSGGGLSYNEQFF	TGTGCCAGCAGTGGGGGTGGGCTGTCCTACAATGAGCAGTTCTTC
NA	TRBV6-5	15	TRBJ1-1	NA	CASWGRSTRVTEAFF	TGTGCCAGCTGGGGCCGCAGCACCAGGGTGACTGAAGCTTTCTTT
NA	TRBV28	14	TRBJ1-1	NA	CASRTQKRNTEAFF	TGTGCCAGCCGAACACAGAAAAGGAACACTGAAGCTTTCTTT
NA	TRBV2	14	TRBJ1-1	NA	CASRDNSLNTEAFF	TGTGCCAGCAGGGACAACAGCTTGAACACTGAAGCTTTCTTT
TRBD2	TRBV18	15	TRBJ2-3	NA	CASRRLAGGSDTQYF	TGTGCCAGCCGTCGACTAGCGGGAGGATCAGATACGCAGTATTTT
TRBD1	TRBV12-5	13	TRBJ1-1	NA	CASGQGMGAEAFF	TGTGCTAGTGGACAGGGGATGGGGGCTGAAGCTTTCTTT
NA	TRBV12-3/TRBV12-4	11	TRBJ1-6	NA	CASSLGYQIIF	TGTGCCAGCAGTTTGGGATATCAAATAATTTTT
NA	TRBV24-1	13	TRBJ2-2	NA	CATRGSGTGELFF	TGTGCCACCAGAGGTTCGGGCACCGGGGAGCTGTTTTTT
TRBD2	TRBV28	15	TRBJ2-5	NA	CATLLAGGLKETQYF	TGTGCCACCTTACTAGCGGGAGGTCTGAAAGAGACCCAGTACTTC
NA	TRBV5-1	12	TRBJ2-7	NA	CASSLPHDEQYF	TGCGCCAGCAGCTTACCTCATGACGAGCAGTACTTC
NA	TRBV6-5	13	TRBJ2-4	NA	CASTGDTPNIQYF	TGTGCCAGCACGGGGGACACGCCGAACATTCAGTACTTC
NA	TRBV5-5	12	TRBJ1-2	NA	CASSTYPGGYTF	TGTGCCAGCAGCACCTACCCTGGGGGCTACACCTTC
TRBD2	TRBV7-9	15	TRBJ2-1	NA	CASSPSGGALDEQFF	TGTGCCAGCAGCCCTAGCGGGGGGGCCTTGGATGAGCAGTTCTTC
NA	TRBV29-1	12	TRBJ2-3	NA	CSVGTNTDTQYF	TGCAGCGTTGGGACTAACACAGATACGCAGTATTTT
NA	TRBV9	17	TRBJ2-1	NA	CASSVPTRGVPYNEQFF	TGTGCCAGCAGCGTACCTACACGCGGGGTCCCCTACAATGAGCAGTTCTTC
NA	TRBV29-1	13	TRBJ1-5	NA	CSVRDNFNQPQHF	TGCAGCGTTCGGGACAACTTCAATCAGCCCCAGCATTTT
NA	TRBV5-1	13	TRBJ1-3	NA	CASSSGQLNTIYF	TGCGCCAGCAGCTCCGGACAGTTAAACACCATATATTTT
TRBD1	TRBV6-1	16	TRBJ2-5	NA	CASSVPGQVQRETQYF	TGTGCCAGCAGTGTCCCGGGACAGGTACAACGAGAGACCCAGTACTTC
TRBD1	TRBV5-1	15	TRBJ1-4	NA	CASSPGDRVREKLFF	TGCGCCAGCAGCCCCGGCGACAGGGTTAGGGAAAAACTGTTTTTT
TRBD2	TRBV29-1	17	TRBJ2-5	NA	CSAQGTSGGLLSETQYF	TGCAGCGCACAAGGGACTAGCGGGGGGCTCCTCTCAGAGACCCAGTACTTC
NA	TRBV12-2	15	TRBJ1-5	NA	CASRRIWGANQPQHF	TGTGCAAGTCGCCGAATTTGGGGGGCAAATCAGCCCCAGCATTTT
NA	TRBV2	15	TRBJ2-5	NA	CASSERAVYGETQYF	TGTGCCAGCAGTGAAAGGGCAGTTTATGGGGAGACCCAGTACTTC
NA	TRBV28	15	TRBJ2-1	once	CASRMGLGGVSKQFF	TGTGCCAGCAGAATGGGACTAGGGGGCGTTAGTAAGCAGTTCTTC
TRBD2	TRBV7-8	18	TRBJ2-1	NA	CASSLAISGRAGDNEQFF	TGTGCCAGCAGCTTAGCGATTAGCGGGAGGGCCGGAGACAATGAGCAGTTCTTC
TRBD2	TRBV3-1/TRBV3-2	17	TRBJ2-5	NA	CASSQALSGRGQETQYF	TGTGCCAGCAGCCAAGCCCTAAGCGGGAGGGGACAAGAGACCCAGTACTTC
TRBD1	TRBV10-1	15	TRBJ1-1	NA	CANRQGAGGDPEAFF	TGCGCCAACCGACAGGGGGCCGGGGGAGACCCTGAAGCTTTCTTT